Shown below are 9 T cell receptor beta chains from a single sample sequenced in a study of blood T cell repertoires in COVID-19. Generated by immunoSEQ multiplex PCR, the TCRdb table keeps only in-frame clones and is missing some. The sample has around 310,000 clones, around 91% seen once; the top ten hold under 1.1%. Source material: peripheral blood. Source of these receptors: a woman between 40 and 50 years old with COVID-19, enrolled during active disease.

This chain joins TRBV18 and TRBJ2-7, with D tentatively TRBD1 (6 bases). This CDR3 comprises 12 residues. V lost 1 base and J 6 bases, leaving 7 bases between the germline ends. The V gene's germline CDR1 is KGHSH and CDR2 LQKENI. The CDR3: CASSPLRGEQYF. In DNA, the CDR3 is TGTGCCAGCTCACCACTCAGGGGCGAGCAGTACTTC.

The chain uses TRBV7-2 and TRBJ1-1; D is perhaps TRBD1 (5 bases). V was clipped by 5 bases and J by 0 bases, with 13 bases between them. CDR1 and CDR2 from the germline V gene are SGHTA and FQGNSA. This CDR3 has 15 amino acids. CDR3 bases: TGTGCCAGCAGCGCGACCGGGGGTATGAACACTGAAGCTTTCTTT. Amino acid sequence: CASSATGGMNTEAFF.

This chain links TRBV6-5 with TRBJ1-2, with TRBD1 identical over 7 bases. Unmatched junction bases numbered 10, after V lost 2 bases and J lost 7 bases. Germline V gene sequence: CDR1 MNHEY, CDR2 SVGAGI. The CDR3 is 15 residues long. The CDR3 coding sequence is TGTGCCAGCAGTTACCTGATCCAGGGGGATAGTGGCTACACCTTC. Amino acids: CASSYLIQGDSGYTF.

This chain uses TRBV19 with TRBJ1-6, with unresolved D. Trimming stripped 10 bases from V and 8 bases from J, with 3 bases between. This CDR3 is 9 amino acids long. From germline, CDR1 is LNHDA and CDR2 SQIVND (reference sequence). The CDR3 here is CATDSPLHF. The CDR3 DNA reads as TGTGCCACCGATTCACCCCTCCACTTT.

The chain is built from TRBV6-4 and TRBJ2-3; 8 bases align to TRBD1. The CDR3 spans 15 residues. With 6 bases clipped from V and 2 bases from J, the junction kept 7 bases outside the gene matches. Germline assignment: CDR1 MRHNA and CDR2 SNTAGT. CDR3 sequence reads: CASSQTGANTDTQYF. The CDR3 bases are TGTGCCAGCAGCCAGACAGGGGCGAACACAGATACGCAGTATTTT.

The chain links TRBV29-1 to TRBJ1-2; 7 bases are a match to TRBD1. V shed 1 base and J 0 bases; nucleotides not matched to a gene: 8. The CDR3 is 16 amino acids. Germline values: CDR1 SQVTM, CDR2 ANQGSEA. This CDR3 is CSVEGSWQGANYGYTF. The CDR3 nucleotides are TGCAGCGTTGAAGGCTCGTGGCAGGGGGCTAACTATGGCTACACCTTC.

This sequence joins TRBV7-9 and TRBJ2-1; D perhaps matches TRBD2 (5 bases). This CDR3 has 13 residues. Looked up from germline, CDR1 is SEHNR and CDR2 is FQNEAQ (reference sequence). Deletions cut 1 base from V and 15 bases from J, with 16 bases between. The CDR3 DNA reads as TGTGCCAGCAGCTTAGGGTCTGGAGGTTTAGGGTTCTTC. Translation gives CASSLGSGGLGFF.

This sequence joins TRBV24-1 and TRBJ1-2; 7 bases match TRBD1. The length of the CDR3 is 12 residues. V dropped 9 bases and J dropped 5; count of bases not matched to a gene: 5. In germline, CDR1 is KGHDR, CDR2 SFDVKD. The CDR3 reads CATGSTGYGYTF. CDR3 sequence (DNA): TGTGCCACCGGCTCGACAGGGTATGGCTACACCTTC.

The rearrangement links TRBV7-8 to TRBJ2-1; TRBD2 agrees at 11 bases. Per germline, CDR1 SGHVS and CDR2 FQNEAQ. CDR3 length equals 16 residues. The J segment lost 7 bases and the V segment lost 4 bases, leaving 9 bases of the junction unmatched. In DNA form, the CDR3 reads TGTGCCAGCAGCTCGGAAAGACTAGCGGGGTGGAATGAGCAGTTCTTC. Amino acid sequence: CASSSERLAGWNEQFF.